The 10 T cell receptor beta chains listed next were all sequenced from one sample in a study of blood T cell repertoires in COVID-19. Produced via immunoSEQ multiplex PCR; TCRdb's table is partial and in-frame only. The repertoire holds about 380,000 clones, with 70% to 90% as singletons. The specimen was PBMCs or T cells enriched from blood (not recorded which). Every receptor here comes from a man aged 25 to 40 who had recovered from COVID-19.

The genes are TRBV10-3 and TRBJ1-5; the D is unclear. This CDR3 has 13 amino acids. V lost 4 bases to trimming and J lost 0 bases, with 4 bases between them. Germline V CDR1 and CDR2: ENHRY, SYGVKD. This CDR3 reads CAISARSNQPQHF. For the CDR3, the DNA is TGTGCCATCAGTGCCCGTAGCAATCAGCCCCAGCATTTT.

V and J are TRBV12-2 and TRBJ1-6; the table's D call of TRBD1 was not tested on the DNA. TRBV12-2 is classified as a pseudogene. There are 15 residues in the CDR3. As DNA, the CDR3 is TGTGCAAGTCGCTCCCGACAGGGGTATAATTCACCCCTCCACTTT. Translation: CASRSRQGYNSPLHF.

The V and J genes are TRBV11-2 and TRBJ2-1, with D possibly matching TRBD1 (6 bases). This CDR3 region has 13 residues. V was cut by 3 bases and J by 5 bases, with 8 bases left in between. The germline V gene encodes CDR1 SGHAT and CDR2 FQNNGV. This CDR3 is CASSFYRDNEQFF. CDR3 coding DNA: TGTGCCAGCAGCTTTTACAGGGACAATGAGCAGTTCTTC.

The J gene is TRBJ2-2, the V gene TRBV5-4; D is possibly TRBD2 (5 bases). Germline loops: CDR1 SGHNT, CDR2 YYREEE (reference sequence). The CDR3 contains 15 residues. Trimming left V 4 bases short and J 3 bases short, with 13 bases between. This chain's CDR3 is CASSIGGSDTGELFF. In DNA form, the CDR3 reads TGTGCCAGCAGCATCGGCGGGTCGGACACCGGGGAGCTGTTTTTT.

The V gene is TRBV12-3 or TRBV12-4, the J gene TRBJ1-2, with a possible D match to TRBD1 (6 bases). The germline V and J ends were trimmed by 3 bases and 7 bases, with 12 bases remaining between them. The CDR3 loop spans 13 amino acids. The DNA for the CDR3 is TGTGCCAGCAGTTTCGTCAGGGGTGTTGGCTACACCTTC. It translates to CASSFVRGVGYTF.

This rearrangement joins TRBV6-1 to TRBJ1-6, with 8 bases identical to TRBD1. This CDR3 contains 16 residues. The V segment lost 2 bases and the J segment 7 bases; nucleotides outside the gene matches: 7. The germline gives CDR1 MNHNS, CDR2 SASEGT. The CDR3 sequence is CASSEYRDRSNSPLHF. CDR3 coding DNA: TGTGCCAGCAGTGAATACAGGGACAGGAGCAATTCACCCCTCCACTTT.

The chain is built from TRBV6-4 and TRBJ1-1; tentatively, D is TRBD1 (5 bases). With 2 bases removed from V and 8 bases from J, the gap between germline ends came to 12 bases. Per germline, CDR1 MRHNA and CDR2 SNTAGT. There are 13 residues in the CDR3. The CDR3 spells CASSDHSGLEAFF. In DNA form, the CDR3 reads TGTGCCAGCAGTGACCACTCGGGACTGGAAGCTTTCTTT.

The chain links TRBV27 to TRBJ1-1; D is unresolved. This CDR3 is built from 13 residues. Trimming removed 6 bases at V and 1 base at J, with 9 bases between. CDR1 and CDR2 (germline): MNHEY, SMNVEV (reference sequence). DNA for the CDR3: TGTGCCAGCAGAGCTACGGGGAACACTGAAGCTTTCTTT. It translates to CASRATGNTEAFF.

This chain joins TRBV7-7 and TRBJ2-2, with TRBD1 matching 8 bases. The CDR3 is 16 residues long. Germline assignment: CDR1 SSHAT and CDR2 FNYEAQ (reference sequence). V was pared by 4 bases and J by 5 bases, with 9 bases of the junction left unmatched. This chain's CDR3 is CASSSSSGGETGELFF. CDR3 nucleotides: TGTGCCAGCAGCTCGTCCTCAGGGGGCGAGACCGGGGAGCTGTTTTTT.

This rearrangement joins TRBV7-7 to TRBJ2-5; 8 bases match TRBD2. Germline V gene sequence: CDR1 SSHAT, CDR2 FNYEAQ (reference sequence). The CDR3 runs 15 residues. Trimming at V came to 4 bases and at J to 5 bases, leaving 9 bases not matched to a gene. The CDR3 sequence: CASSSRTSPGETQYF. As DNA, the CDR3 is TGTGCCAGCAGCTCTCGGACTAGCCCCGGGGAGACCCAGTACTTC.